Reported below is one T cell receptor beta chain. CDR3 size: 18 residues. Trimming left V 1 base short and J 1 base short, with 19 bases between. CDR1 SGHVS and CDR2 FQNEAQ come from the germline V gene. Sequenced patients had shown CD8+CD57+ cell expansion by flow cytometry. Researchers used genomic DNA as the template to profile TCR beta VDJ and CDR3. TCRdb re-called the reads through MiXCR, storing one row per CDR3 protein. The sample includes tens of thousands of distinct CDR3 sequences, 55% to 75% of them seen just once. These data are taken from a study of CD8+CD57+ T cells in acquired aplastic anemia.

The rearrangement joins TRBV7-8 to TRBJ1-1, with D possibly being TRBD1 (6 bases). The sequence came from a human donor with aplastic anemia. The sequenced sample was sorted CD4+, CD8+, or CD8+CD57+ T cells (not recorded which) from PBMCs. The CDR3 sequence is CASSLGRGGQGPNTEAFF. The CDR3 DNA is TGTGCCAGCAGCTTAGGGCGTGGGGGGCAGGGGCCGAACACTGAAGCTTTCTTT.